This paragraph covers one T cell receptor beta chain sequence. What it recognizes is unknown. Only in-frame clones appear in the TCRdb table, and some are missing; sequencing was by immunoSEQ multiplex PCR. In the table there are around 16,000 clones, roughly 60% of which are singletons. The sample is drawn from a study of OX40 agonist ivuxolimab in advanced cancers. Regarding the study as a whole: CD8+ T cells were the subset that, on average, had more expanded clones than CD4+.

The V gene end was trimmed by 3 bases and the J gene end by 5 bases; junction bases not matched to a gene: 1. CDR1 is MNHEY, CDR2 SMNVEV, per germline (reference sequence). This CDR3 has 12 residues. This specimen was CD4+ or CD8+ T cells sorted from blood, taken in a trial of the OX40 agonist ivuxolimab. This receptor was obtained from an adult with an advanced solid tumor such as melanoma, head and neck, liver or kidney cancer. The chain combines TRBV27 with TRBJ2-7; TRBD1 agrees at 7 bases. The CDR3: CASSLTGHEQYF. CDR3 sequence (DNA): TGTGCCAGCAGTTTGACAGGGCACGAGCAGTACTTC.